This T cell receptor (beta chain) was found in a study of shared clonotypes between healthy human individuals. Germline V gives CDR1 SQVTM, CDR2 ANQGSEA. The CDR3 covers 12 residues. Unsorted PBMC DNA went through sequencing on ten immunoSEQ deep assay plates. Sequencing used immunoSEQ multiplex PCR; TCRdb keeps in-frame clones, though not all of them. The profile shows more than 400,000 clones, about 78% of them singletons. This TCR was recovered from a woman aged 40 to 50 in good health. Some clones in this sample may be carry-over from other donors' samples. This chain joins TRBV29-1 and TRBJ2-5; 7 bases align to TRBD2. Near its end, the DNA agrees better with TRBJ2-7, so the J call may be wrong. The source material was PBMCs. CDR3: CSAGGEAYEQYF. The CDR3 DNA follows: TGCAGCGCGGGGGGAGAGGCCTACGAGCAGTACTTC.